This TCR beta chain was obtained from a study of beta chain features in type 1 diabetes. Study-level background: The study examined about 100 million sorted cells across all samples.

Broader study findings: When Type 1 diabetes patients were examined, their TCRB CDR3s proved moderately but significantly shorter in all four CD4+ subsets. Sampled from patients, naive, central memory and Treg TCRB repertoires appeared more similar than those sampled from healthy donors.

V was cut by 4 bases and J by 1 base, with 19 bases left in between. Germline V gives CDR1 SGDLS, CDR2 YYNGEE. This CDR3 has 17 residues. The study reverse transcribed the entire isolated RNA, so it sequenced expressed TCRB transcripts. Profiled with immunoSEQ multiplex PCR; TCRdb holds only in-frame clones, not every one. The profile covers 500,000 to 800,000 clones, with around 12% appearing a single time and around 0.12% taken by the ten largest. This clone was seen a few times. The antigen remains undetermined. Naive, central memory, regulatory and stem cell-like memory cells within the CD4+ compartment were sorted using CD45RO/CCR7/CD25/CD127/CD95/CD27. Purity above 98% was achieved in all sorted populations.

Sequences were obtained from naive CD4+ T cells from blood. This rearrangement joins TRBV9 to TRBJ2-3; D is perhaps TRBD2 (7 bases). The clonotype was recovered from a man under 40 with type 1 diabetes. In DNA form, the CDR3 reads TGTGCCAGCAGCTATCTGCCGGGGGGCGCAGGCACAGATACGCAGTATTTT. Translation gives CASSYLPGGAGTDTQYF. Looking up the rest from reference TRBV9 and TRBJ2-3 gives the full variable domain: DSGVTQTPKHLITATGQRVTLRCSPRSGDLSVYWYQQSLDQGLQFLIQYYNGEERAKGNILERFSAQQFPDLHSELNLSSLELGDSALYFCASSYLPGGAGTDTQYFGPGTRLTVL.